Here is one T cell receptor beta chain with its context. This clonotype was detected many times. Its antigen is not yet known. Base qualities were left out, and no much larger clone turns up one base away. Trimming costs V 7 bases and J 8 bases, and their ends lie 20 bases apart. From the cysteine up to the phenylalanine, the CDR3 has a length of 14 residues. Just the 42-base CDR3 DNA is kept, in frame starting at base 1. This entry is derived from a study of T-cell reconstitution after alpha-beta-depleted transplantation in children (dated by TCRdb to 2016 to 2017). With regard to the full study: T-cell immune reconstitution after TCRalphabeta/CD19-depleted allogeneic hematopoietic cell transplantation in children was quantitatively tracked in the study by means of TCR repertoire profiling.

The library was produced with PCR. The listed sequencing device is Illumina HiSeq 2500. Molecular barcoding was employed in the preparation of TCR libraries, with unique molecular identifiers being used to normalize TCRbeta repertoire quantification. In-frame beta chains were kept once TCRdb had trimmed the public reads at Q25 with fastp and called clones with MiXCR. Each record represents a unique CDR3 protein, reported with the most common genes and DNA among its rows. The sample table contains 240,000 or so distinct CDR3 sequences; only one count was recorded for around 12% of them. The ten largest account for about 2.6% of the sample.

The V and J genes are TRBV12-3 or TRBV12-4 and TRBJ1-2, and possibly TRBD1, on 6 matching bases. The specimen was PBMCs from the stem cell graft donor, collected from the stem cell graft. The source is a human donor who donated a stem cell graft to a child with acute lymphoblastic leukemia. The CDR3 is CASTPGGGSIGYTF. Here is the DNA: TGTGCCAGCACCCCTGGGGGGGGCTCGATCGGCTACACCTTC.